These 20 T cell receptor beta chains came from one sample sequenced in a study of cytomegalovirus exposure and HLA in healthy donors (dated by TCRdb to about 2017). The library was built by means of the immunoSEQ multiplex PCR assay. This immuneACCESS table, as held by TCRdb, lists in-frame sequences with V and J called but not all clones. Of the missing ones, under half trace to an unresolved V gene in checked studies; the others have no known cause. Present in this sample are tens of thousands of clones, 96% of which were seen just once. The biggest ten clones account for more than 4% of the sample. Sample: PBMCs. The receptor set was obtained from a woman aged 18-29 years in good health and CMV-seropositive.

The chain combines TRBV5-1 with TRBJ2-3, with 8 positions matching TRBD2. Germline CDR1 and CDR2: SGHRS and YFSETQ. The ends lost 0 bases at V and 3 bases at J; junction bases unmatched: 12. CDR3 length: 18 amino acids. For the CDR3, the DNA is TGCGCCAGCAGCTTGGTCGGTGGGAGCGGGAGTGGGACAGATACGCAGTATTTT. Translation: CASSLVGGSGSGTDTQYF.

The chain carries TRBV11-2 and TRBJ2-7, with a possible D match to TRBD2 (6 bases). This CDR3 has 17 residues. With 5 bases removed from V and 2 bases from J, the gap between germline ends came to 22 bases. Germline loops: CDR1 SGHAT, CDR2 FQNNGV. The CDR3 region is CASSRLRGGGGTYEQYF. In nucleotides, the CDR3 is TGTGCCAGCAGCCGCCTTAGGGGAGGCGGAGGGACCTACGAGCAGTACTTC.

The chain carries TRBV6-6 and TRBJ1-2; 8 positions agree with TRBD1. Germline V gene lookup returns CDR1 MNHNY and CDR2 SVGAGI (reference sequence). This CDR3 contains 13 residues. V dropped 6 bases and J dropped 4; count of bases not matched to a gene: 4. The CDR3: CASRPGQGYGYTF. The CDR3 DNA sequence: TGTGCCAGCAGGCCCGGACAGGGCTATGGCTACACCTTC.

CDR3 loop: CASSPETRGEKLFF. CDR3 nucleotide sequence: TGTGCCAGCTCACCGGAGACTCGGGGTGAAAAACTGTTTTTT. This chain uses TRBV18 with TRBJ1-4, with unresolved D. The ends were cut back, 3 bases at V and 7 bases at J, with 12 bases in the middle. This CDR3 spans 14 amino acids. The V gene's germline CDR1 is KGHSH and CDR2 LQKENI.

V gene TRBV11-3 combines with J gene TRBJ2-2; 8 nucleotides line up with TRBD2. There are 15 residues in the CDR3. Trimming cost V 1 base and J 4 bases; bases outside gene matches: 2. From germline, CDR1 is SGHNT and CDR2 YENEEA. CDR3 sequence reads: CASSLAGRVTGELFF. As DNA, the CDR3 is TGTGCCAGCAGCTTAGCCGGGAGGGTCACCGGGGAGCTGTTTTTT. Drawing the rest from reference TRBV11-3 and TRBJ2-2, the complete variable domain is EAGVVQSPRYKIIEKKQPVAFWCNPISGHNTLYWYLQNLGQGPELLIRYENEEAVDDSQLPKDRFSAERLKGVDSTLKIQPAELGDSAVYLCASSLAGRVTGELFFGEGSRLTVL.

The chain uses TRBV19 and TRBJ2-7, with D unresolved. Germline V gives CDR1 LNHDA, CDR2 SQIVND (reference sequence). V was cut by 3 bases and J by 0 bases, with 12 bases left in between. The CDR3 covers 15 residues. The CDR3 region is CASSMVSESSYEQYF. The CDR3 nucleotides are TGTGCCAGTAGTATGGTCAGCGAGAGCTCCTACGAGCAGTACTTC.

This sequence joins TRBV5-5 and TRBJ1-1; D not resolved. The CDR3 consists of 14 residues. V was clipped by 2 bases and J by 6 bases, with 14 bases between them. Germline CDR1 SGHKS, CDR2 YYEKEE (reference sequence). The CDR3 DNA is TGTGCCAGCAGCTTAGTGGGAGGTTCGGCTGAAGCTTTCTTT. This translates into CASSLVGGSAEAFF.

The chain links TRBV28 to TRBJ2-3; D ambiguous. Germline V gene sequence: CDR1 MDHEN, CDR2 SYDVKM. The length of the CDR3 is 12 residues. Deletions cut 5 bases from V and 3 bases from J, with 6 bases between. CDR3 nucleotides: TGTGCCAGCAGTACGACAACAGATACGCAGTATTTT. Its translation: CASSTTTDTQYF.

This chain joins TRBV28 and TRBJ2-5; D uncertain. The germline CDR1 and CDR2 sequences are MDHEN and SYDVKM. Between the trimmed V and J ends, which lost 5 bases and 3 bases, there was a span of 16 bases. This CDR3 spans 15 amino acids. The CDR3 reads CASSPLWAVKETQYF. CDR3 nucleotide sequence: TGTGCCAGCAGTCCGCTTTGGGCCGTTAAAGAGACCCAGTACTTC.

DNA for the CDR3: TGCGCCAGCAGCTTGGTCCCCCCACGGGAGGGCCCCCCCCAGTTCTTC. It specifies CASSLVPPREGPPQFF. V gene TRBV5-1 combines with J gene TRBJ2-1; 8 nucleotides agree with TRBD2. Germline V gene sequence: CDR1 SGHRS, CDR2 YFSETQ. The CDR3 is 16 amino acids. J gave up 13 bases and V 0 bases, and 15 bases lay outside the gene matches.

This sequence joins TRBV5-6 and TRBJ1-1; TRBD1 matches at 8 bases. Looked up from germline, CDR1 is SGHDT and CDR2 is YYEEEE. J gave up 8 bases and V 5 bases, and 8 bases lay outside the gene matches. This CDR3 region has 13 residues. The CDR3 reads CASRGDRLQEAFF. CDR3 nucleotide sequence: TGTGCCAGCAGGGGGGACAGGCTACAGGAAGCTTTCTTT.

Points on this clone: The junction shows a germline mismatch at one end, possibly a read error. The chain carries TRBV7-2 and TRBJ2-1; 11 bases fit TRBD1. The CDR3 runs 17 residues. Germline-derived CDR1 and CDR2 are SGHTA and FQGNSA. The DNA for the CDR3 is TGCGCCAGCAGCCAAGATGGAGGGACAGGGGGCTACAATGAGCAGTTCTTC. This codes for CASSQDGGTGGYNEQFF. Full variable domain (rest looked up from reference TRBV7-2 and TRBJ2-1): GAGVSQSPSNKVTEKGKDVELRCDPISGHTALYWYRQSLGQGLEFLIYFQGNSAPDKSGLPSDRFSAERTGGSVSTLTIQRTQQEDSAVYLCASSQDGGTGGYNEQFFGPGTRLTVL.

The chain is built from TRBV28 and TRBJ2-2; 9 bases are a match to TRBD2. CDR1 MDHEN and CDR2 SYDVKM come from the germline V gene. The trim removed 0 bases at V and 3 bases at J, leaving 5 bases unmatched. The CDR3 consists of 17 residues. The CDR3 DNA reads TGTGCCAGCAGTTTATGGGCTAGCGGGAAGGACACCGGGGAGCTGTTTTTT. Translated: CASSLWASGKDTGELFF. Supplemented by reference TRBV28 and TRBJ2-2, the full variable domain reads DVKVTQSSRYLVKRTGEKVFLECVQDMDHENMFWYRQDPGLGLRLIYFSYDVKMKEKGDIPEGYSVSREKKERFSLILESASTNQTSMYLCASSLWASGKDTGELFFGEGSRLTVL.

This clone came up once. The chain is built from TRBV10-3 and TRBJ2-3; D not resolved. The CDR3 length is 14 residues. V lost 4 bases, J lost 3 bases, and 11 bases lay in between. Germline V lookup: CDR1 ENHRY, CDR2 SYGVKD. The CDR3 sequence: CAISVTRDTDTQYF. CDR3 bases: TGTGCCATCAGTGTGACACGTGATACAGATACGCAGTATTTT.

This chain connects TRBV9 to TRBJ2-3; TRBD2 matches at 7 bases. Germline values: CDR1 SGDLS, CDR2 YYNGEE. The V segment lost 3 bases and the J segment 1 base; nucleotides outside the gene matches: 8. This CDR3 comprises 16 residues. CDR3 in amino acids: CASSADGRSGTDTQYF. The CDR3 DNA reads TGTGCCAGCAGCGCAGACGGGAGGTCGGGCACAGATACGCAGTATTTT.

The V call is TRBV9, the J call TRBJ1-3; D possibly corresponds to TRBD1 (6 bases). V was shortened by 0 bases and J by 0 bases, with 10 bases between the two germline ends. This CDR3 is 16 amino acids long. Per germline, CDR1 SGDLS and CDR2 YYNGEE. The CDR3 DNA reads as TGTGCCAGCAGCGTAGCTCCACAGGGCTCTGGAAACACCATATATTTT. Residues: CASSVAPQGSGNTIYF.

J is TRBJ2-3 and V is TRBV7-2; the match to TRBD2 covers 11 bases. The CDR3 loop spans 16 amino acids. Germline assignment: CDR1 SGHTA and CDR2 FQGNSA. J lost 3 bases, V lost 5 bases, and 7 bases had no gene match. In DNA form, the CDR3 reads TGTGCCAGCAGCGTGACTAGCGGGAAGAGTACAGATACGCAGTATTTT. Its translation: CASSVTSGKSTDTQYF.

The CDR3 loop reads CASCDRGSSTDTQYF. The CDR3 DNA sequence: TGTGCCAGCTGCGACAGGGGTTCTAGCACAGATACGCAGTATTTT. The chain has TRBV6-6 and TRBJ2-3; 8 nucleotides agree with TRBD1. Per germline, CDR1 MNHNY and CDR2 SVGAGI (reference sequence). The CDR3 loop spans 15 amino acids. J was trimmed by 0 bases and V by 8 bases; bases with no gene match: 7.

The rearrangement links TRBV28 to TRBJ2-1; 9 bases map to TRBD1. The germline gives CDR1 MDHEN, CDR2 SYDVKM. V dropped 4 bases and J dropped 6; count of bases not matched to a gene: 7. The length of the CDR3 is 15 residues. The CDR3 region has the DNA TGTGCCAGCAGTTACAGGACAGGGGCGTTCAATGAGCAGTTCTTC. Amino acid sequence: CASSYRTGAFNEQFF.

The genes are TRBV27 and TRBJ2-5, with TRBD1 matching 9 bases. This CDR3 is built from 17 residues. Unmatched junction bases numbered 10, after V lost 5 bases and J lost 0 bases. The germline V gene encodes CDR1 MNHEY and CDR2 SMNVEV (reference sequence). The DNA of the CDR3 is TGTGCCAGCAGTAATCGGGGGGACAGGGCCTACCAAGAGACCCAGTACTTC. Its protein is CASSNRGDRAYQETQYF.